Listed here are 21 T cell receptor beta chains from one sample, sequenced in a study of T cells in Graves' hyperthyroidism and ophthalmopathy. The TCR beta CDR3 regions underwent amplification using RNA transcripts as the source. The primer set for the first-round RT-PCR of the TCR CDR3 was HTBI. TCRdb reprocessed the multiplex PCR reads with MiXCR, giving one entry per CDR3 protein. The top ten hold roughly 47% of the sample, which has 500,000 to 600,000 distinct CDR3 sequences, 20% seen once. Material for sequencing was blood. The receptors derive from a middle-aged man with Graves' ophthalmopathy.

There are a few counts of this clonotype. The chain has TRBV28 and TRBJ2-7, with D unclear. Trimming removed 3 bases from V and 2 bases from J, with 8 bases in between. This CDR3 contains 13 residues. Germline CDR1 reads MDHEN; CDR2 reads SYDVKM. The CDR3 region is CASSLWSTYEQYF. The CDR3 bases are TGTGCCAGCAGTTTGTGGTCAACCTACGAGCAGTACTTC.

At least ten counts were recorded for this clonotype. The rearrangement uses TRBV6-4 and TRBJ2-2, with 8 bases identical to TRBD2. The ends lost 2 bases at V and 4 bases at J; junction bases unmatched: 9. The length of the CDR3 is 17 residues. The germline V gene has CDR1 MRHNA and CDR2 SNTAGT. For the CDR3, the DNA is TGTGCCAGCAGTGACGGGTCCAGCGGGGGTGGCACCGGGGAGCTGTTTTTT. Amino acids: CASSDGSSGGGTGELFF.

This clonotype was seen only a few times. The chain links TRBV20-1 to TRBJ2-1; D gene ambiguous. Germline V gene sequence: CDR1 DFQATT, CDR2 SNEGSKA (reference sequence). Trimming pared 5 bases from V and 6 bases from J, leaving 14 bases between. CDR3 length equals 13 residues. The DNA for the CDR3 is TGCAGTGCTCCGGACCGTTCTTTCAATGAGCAGTTCTTC. It codes for CSAPDRSFNEQFF.

This chain uses TRBV19 with TRBJ2-1, with 9 bases fitting TRBD2. The CDR3 is 15 amino acids. Trimming removed 7 bases from V and 5 bases from J; junction bases left unmatched: 9. The germline CDR1 and CDR2 sequences are LNHDA and SQIVND (reference sequence). The chain's CDR3 is CASNSAGGRNNEQFF. The CDR3 DNA follows: TGTGCCAGTAATTCCGCGGGAGGGAGGAACAATGAGCAGTTCTTC.

The sample holds a few counts of this clonotype. The CDR3 region has the DNA TGTGCCAGCAGTTTAACAGAAGAGACCCAGTACTTC. This codes for CASSLTEETQYF. This rearrangement joins TRBV12-3 or TRBV12-4 to TRBJ2-5; unclear D gene. This CDR3 has 12 amino acids. V gave up 2 bases and J gave up 3 bases, with 4 bases separating them.

V is TRBV20-1 and J is TRBJ2-5; D is ambiguous. Germline V lookup: CDR1 DFQATT, CDR2 SNEGSKA (reference sequence). Trimming took off 0 bases at V and 3 bases at J, with 8 bases between the two ends. The CDR3 totals 13 residues. The CDR3 loop reads CSARDPWKETQYF. DNA for the CDR3: TGCAGTGCTAGAGATCCATGGAAAGAGACCCAGTACTTC.

The chain couples TRBV11-2 to TRBJ2-2, with 7 bases fitting TRBD1. Germline loops: CDR1 SGHAT, CDR2 FQNNGV. The CDR3 runs 16 residues. Trimming at V came to 5 bases and at J to 4 bases, leaving 10 bases not matched to a gene. The CDR3 sequence is CASSPAESGGTGELFF. The DNA of the CDR3 is TGTGCCAGCAGCCCAGCGGAGTCAGGGGGCACCGGGGAGCTGTTTTTT.

This chain connects TRBV7-2 to TRBJ1-5; D is unresolved. Germline V CDR1 and CDR2: SGHTA, FQGNSA. The CDR3 contains 16 residues. Trimming shortened V by 1 base and J by 5 bases, and 15 bases separated the two germline ends. CDR3 in amino acids: CASSLEDGIWDQPQHF. CDR3 DNA: TGTGCCAGCAGCTTAGAGGATGGGATTTGGGATCAGCCCCAGCATTTT. The full variable domain, its missing parts supplied by reference TRBV7-2 and TRBJ1-5, is GAGVSQSPSNKVTEKGKDVELRCDPISGHTALYWYRQSLGQGLEFLIYFQGNSAPDKSGLPSDRFSAERTGGSVSTLTIQRTQQEDSAVYLCASSLEDGIWDQPQHFGDGTRLSIL.

This clonotype was observed at least ten times. The chain employs TRBV19 and TRBJ1-1, with D unresolved. The germline V gene has CDR1 LNHDA and CDR2 SQIVND (reference sequence). V was trimmed by 6 bases and J by 6 bases, leaving 8 bases between them. The CDR3 consists of 11 residues. CDR3 nucleotide sequence: TGTGCCAGTAGGGGCTTGTCTGAAGCTTTCTTT. Protein: CASRGLSEAFF.

This clonotype was observed many times. The chain is built from TRBV29-1 and TRBJ2-7; 10 bases fit TRBD1. Per the germline V gene, CDR1 is SQVTM and CDR2 is ANQGSEA. The CDR3 extends over 16 amino acids. Germline trimming cut 5 bases from V and 5 bases from J; bases unmatched to any gene: 15. CDR3 bases: TGCAGCGTTAGAAACCCCCGGGACAGGGGAGGCGACGAGCAGTACTTC. Protein product: CSVRNPRDRGGDEQYF.

This clonotype was counted only a few times. V and J are TRBV20-1 and TRBJ2-3; 12 bases match TRBD2. The germline CDR1 and CDR2 sequences are DFQATT and SNEGSKA (reference sequence). The V gene end was trimmed by 3 bases and the J gene end by 4 bases; junction bases not matched to a gene: 5. The CDR3 totals 15 residues. Here the CDR3 reads CSASLRLAGADTQYF. As DNA, the CDR3 is TGCAGTGCTAGCCTTAGACTAGCGGGGGCAGATACGCAGTATTTT.

The chain links TRBV5-5 to TRBJ1-2; 8 bases match TRBD1. Trimming cost V 3 bases and J 8 bases; bases outside gene matches: 15. Germline V gene sequence: CDR1 SGHKS, CDR2 YYEKEE (reference sequence). This CDR3 contains 16 residues. CDR3 in amino acids: CASSSMWTGREIGYTF. The CDR3 DNA reads as TGTGCCAGCAGCTCGATGTGGACAGGGAGGGAAATAGGCTACACCTTC.

This chain connects TRBV5-6 to TRBJ2-7; 10 bases fit TRBD1. The CDR3 consists of 14 residues. Germline V gives CDR1 SGHDT, CDR2 YYEEEE. The junction had 5 bases not matched to a gene; V was cut back by 3 bases and J by 5 bases. Here the CDR3 DNA reads TGTGCCAGCAGCTATGGGACAGGGGCGGACGAGCAGTACTTC. Protein sequence: CASSYGTGADEQYF.

This chain joins TRBV5-8 and TRBJ1-5; a possible D gene is TRBD1 (5 bases). The CDR3 has 15 residues. V lost 1 base to trimming and J lost 2 bases, with 10 bases between them. Germline V lookup: CDR1 SGHTS, CDR2 YDEGEE. For the CDR3, the DNA is TGTGCCAGCAGCTTGATAGACAGCGGCAATCAGCCCCAGCATTTT. Its translation is CASSLIDSGNQPQHF.

The J gene is TRBJ2-3, the V gene TRBV24-1, with D hard to call. Per germline, CDR1 KGHDR and CDR2 SFDVKD. The length of the CDR3 is 15 residues. Trimming took 5 bases from V and 0 from J, leaving 11 bases between them. The DNA for the CDR3 is TGTGCCACCAGTGGTGCGTTCCCTAGCACAGATACGCAGTATTTT. Translation: CATSGAFPSTDTQYF.

This clonotype showed up many times. The rearrangement uses TRBV30 and TRBJ2-2, with D perhaps TRBD1 or TRBD2 (5 bases each). The CDR3 contains 12 residues. Germline V gene data show CDR1 as GTSNPN and CDR2 as SVGIG (reference sequence). V lost 8 bases to trimming and J lost 3 bases, with 10 bases between them. The CDR3 protein is CAVGVYTGELFF. In DNA, the CDR3 is TGTGCCGTGGGGGTTTACACCGGGGAGCTGTTTTTT.

This clonotype was seen many times. This chain connects TRBV18 to TRBJ1-2; D is unclear. CDR3 length: 15 amino acids. Germline lookup yields CDR1 KGHSH and CDR2 LQKENI. V was trimmed by 2 bases and J by 8 bases, leaving 18 bases between them. The CDR3 here is CASSPSDGEARGYTF. The CDR3 nucleotides read TGTGCCAGCTCACCATCGGACGGGGAAGCTCGGGGCTACACCTTC.

This clonotype was found many times. CDR3 residues: CASSFAPGWKDQNTEAFF. The CDR3 bases are TGTGCCAGCAGTTTTGCTCCAGGGTGGAAGGATCAGAACACTGAAGCTTTCTTT. This rearrangement joins TRBV6-2 or TRBV6-3 to TRBJ1-1, with D perhaps matching TRBD1 (5 bases). CDR1 is MNHEY and CDR2 is SVGEGT in the germline V gene. The germline V and J ends were trimmed by 4 bases and 1 base, with 22 bases remaining between them. This CDR3 is built from 18 residues.

The chain joins TRBV6-2 or TRBV6-3 to TRBJ2-2, with no clear D. This CDR3 comprises 13 residues. The ends were cut back, 5 bases at V and 5 bases at J, with 9 bases in the middle. The germline V gene has CDR1 MNHEY and CDR2 SVGEGT. The DNA for the CDR3 is TGTGCCAGCAGTCCAAGCAGGACCGGGGAGCTGTTTTTT. It translates to CASSPSRTGELFF.

Points on this clonotype: No conserved phenylalanine or tryptophan is present at the end of the CDR3, so a read error is the likely explanation. This chain connects TRBV3-1 to TRBJ2-2; D gene ambiguous. The CDR3 length is 12 residues. V dropped 3 bases and J dropped 4 bases, with 3 bases sitting between them. CDR1 and CDR2 (germline): LGHDT, YNNKEL (reference sequence). This CDR3 reads CASSHGTGELFS. CDR3 sequence (DNA): TGTGCCAGCAGCCATGGCACCGGGGAGCTGTTTTCT.

This clonotype was recorded at least ten times. The chain combines TRBV12-3 or TRBV12-4 with TRBJ2-7, with 12 bases aligning to TRBD2. The V segment lost 2 bases and the J segment 5 bases; nucleotides outside the gene matches: 10. The CDR3 loop spans 17 amino acids. The CDR3 is CASSLWLAGGSEDEQYF. CDR3 coding DNA: TGTGCCAGCAGTTTATGGCTAGCGGGGGGGAGCGAGGACGAGCAGTACTTC.